This T cell receptor beta chain was captured by sequencing in a study of blood T cells in healthy people across ages. PCR was performed a second time for roughly 7 to 11 cycles using a sample-barcoded 5' primer and a J-beta primer mix. TCRdb redid the calling of the 5' RACE reads with MiXCR, one entry per CDR3 protein. Seen here are about 930,000 distinct CDR3 sequences, about 27% observed once, and the top ten hold approximately 10%. The CDR3 is 14 residues long. V was clipped by 5 bases and J by 2 bases, with 12 bases between them. These records were also assigned to another study, of T cells of mothers and their children.

The V and J genes are TRBV12-3 or TRBV12-4 and TRBJ1-1; D unresolved. Sequenced input: blood. This clonotype originated in a woman aged 40 to 50 in good health. DNA for the CDR3: TGTGCCAGCAGTGAACAGCGCCTTAACACTGAAGCTTTCTTT. This gives the protein CASSEQRLNTEAFF.